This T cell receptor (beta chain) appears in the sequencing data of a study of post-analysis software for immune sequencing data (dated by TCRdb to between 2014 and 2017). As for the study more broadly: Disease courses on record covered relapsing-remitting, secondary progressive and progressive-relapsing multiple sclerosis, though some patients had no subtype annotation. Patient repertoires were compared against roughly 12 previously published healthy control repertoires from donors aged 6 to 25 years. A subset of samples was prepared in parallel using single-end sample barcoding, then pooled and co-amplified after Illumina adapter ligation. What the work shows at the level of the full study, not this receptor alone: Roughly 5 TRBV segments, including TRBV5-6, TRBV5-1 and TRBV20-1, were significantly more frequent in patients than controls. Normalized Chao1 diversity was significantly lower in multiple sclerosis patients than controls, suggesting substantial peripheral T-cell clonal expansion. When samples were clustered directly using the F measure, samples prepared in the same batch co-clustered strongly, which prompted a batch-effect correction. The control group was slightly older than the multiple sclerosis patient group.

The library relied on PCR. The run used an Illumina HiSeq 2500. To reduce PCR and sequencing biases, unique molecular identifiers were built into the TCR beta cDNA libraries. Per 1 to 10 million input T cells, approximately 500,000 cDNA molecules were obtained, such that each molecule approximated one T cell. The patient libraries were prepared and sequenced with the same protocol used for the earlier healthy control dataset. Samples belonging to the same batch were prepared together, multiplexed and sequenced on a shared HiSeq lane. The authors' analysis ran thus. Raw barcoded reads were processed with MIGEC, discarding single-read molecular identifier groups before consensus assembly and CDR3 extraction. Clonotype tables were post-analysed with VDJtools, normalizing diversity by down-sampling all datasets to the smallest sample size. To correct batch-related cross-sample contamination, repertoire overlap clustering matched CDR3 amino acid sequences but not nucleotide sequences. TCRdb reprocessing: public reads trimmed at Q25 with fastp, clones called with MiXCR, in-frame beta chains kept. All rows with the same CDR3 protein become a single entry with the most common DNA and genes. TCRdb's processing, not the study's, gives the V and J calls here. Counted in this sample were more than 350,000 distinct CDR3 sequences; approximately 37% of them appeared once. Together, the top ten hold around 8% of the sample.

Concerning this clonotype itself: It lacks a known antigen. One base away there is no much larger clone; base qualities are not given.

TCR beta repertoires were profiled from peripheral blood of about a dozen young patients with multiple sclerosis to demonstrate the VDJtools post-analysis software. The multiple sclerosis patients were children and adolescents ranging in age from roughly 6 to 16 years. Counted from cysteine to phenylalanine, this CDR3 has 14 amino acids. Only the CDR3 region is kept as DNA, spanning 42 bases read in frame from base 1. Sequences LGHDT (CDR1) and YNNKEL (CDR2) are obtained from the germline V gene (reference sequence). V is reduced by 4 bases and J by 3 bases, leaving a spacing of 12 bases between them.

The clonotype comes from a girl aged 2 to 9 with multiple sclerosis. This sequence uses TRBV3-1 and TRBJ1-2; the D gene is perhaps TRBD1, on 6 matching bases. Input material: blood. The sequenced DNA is TGTGCCAGCAGCCGCGGACAGAGGGACTATGGCTACACCTTC. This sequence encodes CASSRGQRDYGYTF.